This T cell receptor (beta chain) was sequenced during a study of Ad26.COV2.S vaccination and SARS-CoV-2 variants. Study-level background: Intramuscular Ad26.COV2.S doses were given once or twice, 56 days apart.

General study results and limits: People given the vaccine had a wider spike-specific TCR breadth than placebo recipients did.

The treatment: 15 to 20 received Ad26.COV2.S at low or high dose, single or two shots; roughly five received placebo; per-sample allocation not given. Sampling was performed 63 days after the first vaccine or placebo injection. The CDR3 spans 14 residues. Repertoires were generated with immunoSEQ multiplex PCR, while TCRdb's copy carries only in-frame clones and drops some. The sample lists approximately 300,000 clones; around four fifths were seen once. Comment on this clone: Its antigen is as yet unknown.

The source material was peripheral blood, sampled in a trial of Ad26.COV2.S vaccine versus placebo. This chain connects TRBV21-1 to TRBJ2-4; the table's D call of TRBD1 was not tested on the DNA. TRBV21-1 is termed a pseudogene. This clonotype was sampled from a person between 18 and 60 years old who received the Ad26.COV2.S COVID-19 vaccine or a placebo. The CDR3 loop reads CASSKQGSGNIQYF. In nucleotides, the CDR3 is TGTGCCAGCAGCAAACAGGGGTCGGGGAACATTCAGTACTTC.